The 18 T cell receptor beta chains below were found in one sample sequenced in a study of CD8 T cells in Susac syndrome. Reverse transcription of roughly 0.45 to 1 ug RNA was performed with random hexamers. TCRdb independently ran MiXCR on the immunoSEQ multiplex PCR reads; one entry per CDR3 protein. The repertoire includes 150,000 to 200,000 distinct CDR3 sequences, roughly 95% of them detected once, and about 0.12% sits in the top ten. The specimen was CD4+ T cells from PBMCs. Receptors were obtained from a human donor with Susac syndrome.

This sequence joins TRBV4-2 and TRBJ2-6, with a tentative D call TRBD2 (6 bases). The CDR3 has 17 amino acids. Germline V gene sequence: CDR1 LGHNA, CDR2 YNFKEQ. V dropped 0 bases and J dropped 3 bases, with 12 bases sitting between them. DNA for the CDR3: TGTGCCAGCAGCCAAGATCCGGGAGAAGGTGGGGCCAACGTCCTGACTTTC. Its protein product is CASSQDPGEGGANVLTF.

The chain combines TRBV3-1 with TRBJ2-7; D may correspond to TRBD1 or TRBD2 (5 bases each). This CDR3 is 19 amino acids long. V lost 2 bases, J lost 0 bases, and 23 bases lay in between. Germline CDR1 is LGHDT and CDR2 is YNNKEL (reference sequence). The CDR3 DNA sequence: TGTGCCAGCAGCCAATCTCAGAAACAATGTTCGGGGCCCTCCTACGAGCAGTACGTC. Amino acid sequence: CASSQSQKQCSGPSYEQYV.

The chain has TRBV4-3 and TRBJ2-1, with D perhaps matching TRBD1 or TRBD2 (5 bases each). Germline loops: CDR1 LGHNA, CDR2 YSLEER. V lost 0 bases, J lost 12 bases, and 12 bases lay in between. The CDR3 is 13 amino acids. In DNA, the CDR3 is TGCGCCAGCAGCCAAGAGGTGAGGGGCGGGCAGTTCTTC. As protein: CASSQEVRGGQFF.

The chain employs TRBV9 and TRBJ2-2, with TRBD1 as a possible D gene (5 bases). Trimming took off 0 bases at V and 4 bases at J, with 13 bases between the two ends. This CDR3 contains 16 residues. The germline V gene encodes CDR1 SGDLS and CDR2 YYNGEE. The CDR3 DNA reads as TGTGCCAGCAGCGTAGCGGACACCCGCCTCACCGGGGAGCTGTTTTTT. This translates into CASSVADTRLTGELFF.

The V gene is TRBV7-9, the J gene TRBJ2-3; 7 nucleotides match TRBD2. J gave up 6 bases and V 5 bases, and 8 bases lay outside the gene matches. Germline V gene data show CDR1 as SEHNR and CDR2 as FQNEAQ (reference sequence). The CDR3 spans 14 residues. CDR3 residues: CASSIDLAVDTQYF. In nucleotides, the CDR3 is TGTGCCAGCAGCATCGACCTAGCGGTCGATACGCAGTATTTT.

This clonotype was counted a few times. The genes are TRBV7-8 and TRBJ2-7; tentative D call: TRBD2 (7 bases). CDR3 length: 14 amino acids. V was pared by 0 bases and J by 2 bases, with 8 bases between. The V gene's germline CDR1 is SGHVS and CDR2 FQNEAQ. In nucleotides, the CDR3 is TGTGCCAGCAGCTTAGCGGGGGGGCCCTACGAGCAGTACTTC. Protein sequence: CASSLAGGPYEQYF.

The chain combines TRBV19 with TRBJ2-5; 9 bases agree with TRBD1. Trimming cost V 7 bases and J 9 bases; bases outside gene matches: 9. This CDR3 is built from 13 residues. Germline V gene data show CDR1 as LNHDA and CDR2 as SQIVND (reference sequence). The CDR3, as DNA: TGTGCCAGTACCGGGACAGGGACAAGGGCCCAGTACTTC. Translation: CASTGTGTRAQYF.

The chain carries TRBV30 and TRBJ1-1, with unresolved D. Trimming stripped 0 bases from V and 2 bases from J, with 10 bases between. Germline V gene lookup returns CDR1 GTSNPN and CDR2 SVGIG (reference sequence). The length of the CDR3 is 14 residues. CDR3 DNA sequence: TGTGCCTGGAGTGTAACAACCTTTAACACTGAAGCTTTCTTT. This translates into CAWSVTTFNTEAFF.

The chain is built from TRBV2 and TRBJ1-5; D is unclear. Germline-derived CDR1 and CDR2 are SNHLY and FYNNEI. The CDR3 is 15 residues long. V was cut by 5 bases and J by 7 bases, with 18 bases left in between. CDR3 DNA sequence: TGTGCCAGCAGTTCCGGGCCTTACTCGGCCCAGCCCCAGCATTTT. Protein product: CASSSGPYSAQPQHF.

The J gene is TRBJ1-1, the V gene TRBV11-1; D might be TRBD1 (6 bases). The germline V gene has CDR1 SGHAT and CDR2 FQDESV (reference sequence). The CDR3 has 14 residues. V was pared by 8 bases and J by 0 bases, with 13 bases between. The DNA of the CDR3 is TGTGCCAGCGGCCCCGACAGGCTGAACACTGAAGCTTTCTTT. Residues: CASGPDRLNTEAFF. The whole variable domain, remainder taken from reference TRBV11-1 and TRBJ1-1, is EAEVAQSPRYKITEKSQAVAFWCDPISGHATLYWYRQILGQGPELLVQFQDESVVDDSQLPKDRFSAERLKGVDSTLKIQPAELGDSAMYLCASGPDRLNTEAFFGQGTRLTVV.

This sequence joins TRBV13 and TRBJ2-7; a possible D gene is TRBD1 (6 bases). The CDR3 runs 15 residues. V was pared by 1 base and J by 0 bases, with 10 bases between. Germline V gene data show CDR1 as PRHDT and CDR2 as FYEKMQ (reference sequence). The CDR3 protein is CASSLVVDSSYEQYV. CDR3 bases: TGTGCCAGCAGCTTAGTAGTGGACAGCTCCTACGAGCAGTACGTC.

CDR3 sequence: CASSLREDTYEQYF. CDR3 coding DNA: TGTGCCAGCAGTCTTCGGGAGGATACCTACGAGCAGTACTTC. V gene TRBV12-3 or TRBV12-4 combines with J gene TRBJ2-7; 7 nucleotides agree with TRBD2. The V gene end was trimmed by 5 bases and the J gene end by 2 bases; junction bases not matched to a gene: 6. This CDR3 spans 14 amino acids.

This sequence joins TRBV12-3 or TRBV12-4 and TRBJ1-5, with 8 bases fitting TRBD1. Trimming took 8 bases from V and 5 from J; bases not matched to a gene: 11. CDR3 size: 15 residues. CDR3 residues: CASGQGAVGYQPQHF. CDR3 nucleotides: TGTGCCAGCGGTCAGGGGGCCGTCGGATATCAGCCCCAGCATTTT.

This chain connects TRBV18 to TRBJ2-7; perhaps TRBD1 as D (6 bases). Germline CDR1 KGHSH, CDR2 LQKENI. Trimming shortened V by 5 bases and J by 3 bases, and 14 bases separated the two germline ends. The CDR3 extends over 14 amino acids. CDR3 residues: CASSKGDLYYEQYF. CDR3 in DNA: TGTGCCAGCTCAAAGGGGGATCTCTACTACGAGCAGTACTTC.

The CDR3 loop reads CASSTLAQETQYF. CDR3 sequence (DNA): TGTGCCAGCTCCACCCTAGCTCAAGAGACCCAGTACTTC. V gene TRBV14 combines with J gene TRBJ2-5; TRBD2 is a possible D gene (5 bases). CDR3 length equals 13 residues. The germline V gene has CDR1 SGHDN and CDR2 FVKESK. V lost 8 bases, J lost 2 bases, and 12 bases lay in between.

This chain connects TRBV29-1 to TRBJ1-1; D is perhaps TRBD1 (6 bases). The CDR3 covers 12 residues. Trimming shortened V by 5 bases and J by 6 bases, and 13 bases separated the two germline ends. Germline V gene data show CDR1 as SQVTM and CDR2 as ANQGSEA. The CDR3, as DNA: TGCAGCGTTCACGAGGGGGTAGCTGAAGCTTTCTTT. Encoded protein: CSVHEGVAEAFF.

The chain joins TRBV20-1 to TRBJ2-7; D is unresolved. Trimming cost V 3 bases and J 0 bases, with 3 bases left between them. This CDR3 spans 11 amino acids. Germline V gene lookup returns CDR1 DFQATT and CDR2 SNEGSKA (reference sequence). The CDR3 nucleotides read TGCAGTGCTAGGAGCTCCTACGAGCAGTACGTC. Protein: CSARSSYEQYV.

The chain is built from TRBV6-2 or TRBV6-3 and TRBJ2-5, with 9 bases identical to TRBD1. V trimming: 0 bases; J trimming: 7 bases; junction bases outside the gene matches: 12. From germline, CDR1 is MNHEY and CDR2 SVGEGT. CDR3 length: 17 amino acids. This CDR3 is CASSYSSVLGQGGTQYF. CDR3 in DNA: TGTGCCAGCAGTTACTCGAGCGTCCTGGGACAGGGCGGGACCCAGTACTTC.